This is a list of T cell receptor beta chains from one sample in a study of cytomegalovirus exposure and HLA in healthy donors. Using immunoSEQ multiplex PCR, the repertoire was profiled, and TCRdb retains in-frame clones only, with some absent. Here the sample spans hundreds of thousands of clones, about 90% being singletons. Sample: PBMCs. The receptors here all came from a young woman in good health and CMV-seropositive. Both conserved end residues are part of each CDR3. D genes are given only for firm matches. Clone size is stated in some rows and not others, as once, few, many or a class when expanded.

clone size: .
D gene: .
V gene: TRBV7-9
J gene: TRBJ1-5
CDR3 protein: CASSRGGQPQHF
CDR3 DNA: TGTGCCAGCAGCCGCGGGGGTCAGCCCCAGCATTTT

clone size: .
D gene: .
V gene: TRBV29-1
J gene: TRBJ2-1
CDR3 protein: CSVLPLGLNEQFF
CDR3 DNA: TGCAGCGTCCTGCCCCTGGGCTTGAATGAGCAGTTCTTC

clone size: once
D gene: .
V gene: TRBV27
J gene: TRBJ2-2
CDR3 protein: CASSLNGGVYTGELFF
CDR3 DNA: TGTGCCAGCAGTTTAAACGGGGGAGTGTACACCGGGGAGCTGTTTTTT

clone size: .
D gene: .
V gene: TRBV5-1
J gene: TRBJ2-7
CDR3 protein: CASSLVVGSYEQYF
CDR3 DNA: TGCGCCAGCAGCTTGGTTGTCGGCTCCTACGAGCAGTACTTC

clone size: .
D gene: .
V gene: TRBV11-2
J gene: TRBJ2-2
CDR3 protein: CASSLQNTGELFF
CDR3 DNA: TGTGCCAGCAGCTTACAGAACACCGGGGAGCTGTTTTTT

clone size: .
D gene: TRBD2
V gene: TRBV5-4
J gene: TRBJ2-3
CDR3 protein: CASSGRGAGGTDTQYF
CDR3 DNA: TGTGCCAGCAGCGGAAGGGGAGCGGGAGGCACAGATACGCAGTATTTT

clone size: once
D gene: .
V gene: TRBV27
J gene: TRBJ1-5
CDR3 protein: CASSRGSNSNQPQHF
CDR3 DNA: TGTGCCAGCTCTAGGGGAAGTAATAGCAATCAGCCCCAGCATTTT

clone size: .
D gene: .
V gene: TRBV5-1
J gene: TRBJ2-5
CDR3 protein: CASSISQGQETQYF
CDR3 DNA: TGCGCCAGCAGCATATCCCAGGGTCAAGAGACCCAGTACTTC

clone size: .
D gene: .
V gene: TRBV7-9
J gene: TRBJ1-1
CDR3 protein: CASSLEGGVTEAFF
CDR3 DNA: TGTGCCAGCAGCTTAGAGGGAGGGGTTACTGAAGCTTTCTTT

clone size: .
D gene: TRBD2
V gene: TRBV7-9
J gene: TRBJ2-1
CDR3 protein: CASSSGLAERDEQFF
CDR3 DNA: TGTGCCAGCAGCTCCGGACTAGCGGAGAGGGATGAGCAGTTCTTC

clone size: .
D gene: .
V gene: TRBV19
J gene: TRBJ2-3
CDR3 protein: CASNFGFTDTQYF
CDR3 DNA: TGTGCCAGTAATTTCGGGTTCACAGATACGCAGTATTTT

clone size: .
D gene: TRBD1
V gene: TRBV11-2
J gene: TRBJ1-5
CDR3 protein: CASSLRTGYSNQPQHF
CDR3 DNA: TGTGCCAGCAGCTTACGGACAGGCTATAGCAATCAGCCCCAGCATTTT

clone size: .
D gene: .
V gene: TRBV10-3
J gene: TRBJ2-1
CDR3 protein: CAISTSNEQFF
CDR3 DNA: TGTGCCATCAGTACTTCGAATGAGCAGTTCTTC

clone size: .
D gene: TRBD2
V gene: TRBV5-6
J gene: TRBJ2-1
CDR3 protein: CASSLREGRNEQFF
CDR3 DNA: TGTGCCAGCAGCCTGCGGGAGGGCCGCAATGAGCAGTTCTTC

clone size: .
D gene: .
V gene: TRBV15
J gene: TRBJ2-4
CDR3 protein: CATSRESLLENIQYF
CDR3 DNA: TGTGCCACCAGCAGAGAAAGCCTCTTGGAAAACATTCAGTACTTC

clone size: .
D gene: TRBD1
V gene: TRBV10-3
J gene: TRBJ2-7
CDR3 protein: CAISESRTGGYLEQYF
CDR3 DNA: TGTGCCATCAGTGAGTCTCGGACAGGGGGGTACCTCGAGCAGTACTTC

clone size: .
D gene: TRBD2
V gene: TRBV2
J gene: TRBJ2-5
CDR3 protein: CASSETGGVWTQYF
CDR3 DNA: TGTGCCAGCAGTGAAACCGGGGGGGTGTGGACCCAGTACTTC

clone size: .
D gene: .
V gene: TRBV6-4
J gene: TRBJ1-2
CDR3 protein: CAREDLSKGVVRNYGYTF
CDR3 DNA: TGTGCCAGGGAAGATCTCTCAAAAGGAGTTGTACGGAACTATGGCTACACCTTC

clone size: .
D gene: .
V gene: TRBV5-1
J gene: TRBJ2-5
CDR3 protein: CASSLTAGQETQYF
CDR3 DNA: TGCGCCAGCAGCTTAACGGCGGGCCAAGAGACCCAGTACTTC

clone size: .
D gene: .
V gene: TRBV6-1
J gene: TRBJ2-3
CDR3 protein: CASSVEDEITDTQYF
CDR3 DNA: TGTGCCAGCAGTGTCGAGGATGAAATCACAGATACGCAGTATTTT

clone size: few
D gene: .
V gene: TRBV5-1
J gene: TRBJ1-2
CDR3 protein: CASSLIAGEGYTF
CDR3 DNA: TGCGCCAGCAGCTTGATTGCAGGGGAGGGCTACACCTTC

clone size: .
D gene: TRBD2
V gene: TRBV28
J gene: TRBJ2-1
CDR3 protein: CASTGLAENEQFF
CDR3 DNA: TGTGCCAGCACTGGACTAGCGGAGAATGAGCAGTTCTTC

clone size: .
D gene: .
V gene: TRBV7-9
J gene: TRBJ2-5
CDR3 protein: CASSPDWFETREETQYF
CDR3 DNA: TGTGCCAGCAGTCCAGACTGGTTCGAGACTAGAGAAGAGACCCAGTACTTC

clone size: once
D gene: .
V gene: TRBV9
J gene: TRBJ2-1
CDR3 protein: CASSPGSIEGNEQFF
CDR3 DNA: TGTGCCAGCAGCCCCGGGTCCATTGAGGGCAATGAGCAGTTCTTC

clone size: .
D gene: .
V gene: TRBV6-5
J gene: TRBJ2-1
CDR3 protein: CASSYYGRSNNEQFF
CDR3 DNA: TGTGCCAGCAGTTACTACGGGAGAAGTAACAATGAGCAGTTCTTC

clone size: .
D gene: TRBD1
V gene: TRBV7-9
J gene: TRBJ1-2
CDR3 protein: CASSLRTGINYGYTF
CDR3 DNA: TGTGCCAGCAGCTTAAGGACAGGAATTAACTATGGCTACACCTTC